This T cell receptor (beta chain) appears in the sequencing data of a study of beta chain features in type 1 diabetes. General study findings and limits: Compared with healthy donors, patients appeared to share more similar naive, central memory and regulatory TCRB repertoires.

The sequenced template was cDNA made from the entire isolated RNA. Produced via immunoSEQ multiplex PCR; TCRdb's table is partial and in-frame only. The sample records about 930,000 clones, roughly 15% being singletons. This CDR3 spans 16 amino acids. V was pared by 5 bases and J by 3 bases, with 20 bases between. CDR1 is SGHAT and CDR2 is FQNNGV in the germline V gene. With respect to this clone: Its antigen is still unknown.

The TCR was taken from a woman aged 18-35 years in good health. This chain joins TRBV11-2 and TRBJ2-7, with D perhaps given as TRBD1 or TRBD2 (5 bases each). Sequenced sample: naive CD4+ T cells from blood. The CDR3 spells CASSLEPGAGRYEQYF. In DNA, the CDR3 is TGTGCCAGCAGCCTCGAGCCCGGGGCAGGACGCTACGAGCAGTACTTC.